This T cell receptor beta chain stems from a study of blood T cell repertoires in COVID-19. Looking at the study overall: PBMCs, B-cell-depleted T cells, or T cells were the source of the cDNA or gDNA that made up the material.

Germline V lookup: CDR1 MGHRA, CDR2 YSYEKL. CDR3 size: 12 residues. Trimming shortened V by 2 bases and J by 7 bases, and 5 bases separated the two germline ends. Seattle enrolled patients during active infection and tracked them longitudinally. Authors' analysis steps: Estimates of nucleated cell counts were drawn from the amplification of reference gene primers. TCRdb's table, derived via immunoSEQ multiplex PCR, lists solely in-frame clones and lacks some. That table is the source of V, J and clone size, and D and trimming were worked out from the DNA. This sample has over 150,000 clones, with more than 75% found just once.

The sequencing sample was made of peripheral blood. V usage is TRBV4-1 and J usage is TRBJ2-2; D not certain. This TCR derives from a man between 18 and 29 years old with COVID-19, enrolled during active disease. The CDR3 DNA reads TGCGCCAGCAGCCAATCGTTCGGGGAGCTGTTTTTT. It yields the protein CASSQSFGELFF.